One and the same sample provided the 4 T cell receptor beta chains below, sequenced in a study of blood T cell repertoires in COVID-19. Repertoires were generated with immunoSEQ multiplex PCR, while TCRdb's copy carries only in-frame clones and drops some. The sample has roughly 60,000 clones, more than 65% seen once. Material for sequencing was peripheral blood. These receptors originate from a man at least 80 years old with COVID-19, enrolled during active disease.

The V gene is TRBV4-3, the J gene TRBJ1-4; 8 nucleotides agree with TRBD1. The germline CDR1 and CDR2 sequences are LGHNA and YSLEER. The V segment lost 10 bases and the J segment 4 bases; nucleotides outside the gene matches: 14. CDR3 size: 16 residues. The CDR3 nucleotides are TGCGCCACCAAAAGGACAGGGACTGAGATTAATGAAAAACTGTTTTTT. This sequence encodes CATKRTGTEINEKLFF.

The chain is built from TRBV4-3 and TRBJ2-1; TRBD2 matches 9 bases. Germline loops: CDR1 LGHNA, CDR2 YSLEER. The CDR3 has 15 amino acids. V shed 5 bases, J shed 2 bases, and the junction held 4 bases outside the gene matches. This chain's CDR3 is CASSGAGGPYNEQFF. CDR3 in DNA: TGCGCCAGCAGCGGGGCGGGGGGGCCCTACAATGAGCAGTTCTTC.

The chain links TRBV20-1 to TRBJ1-1; the match to TRBD1 covers 8 bases. The J segment lost 8 bases and the V segment lost 6 bases, leaving 11 bases of the junction unmatched. The CDR3 has 13 amino acids. Germline V CDR1 and CDR2: DFQATT, SNEGSKA (reference sequence). The CDR3 region has the DNA TGCAGTGCGAGTACCTCAGGGGGCCGCGAAGCTTTCTTT. This sequence encodes CSASTSGGREAFF.

The rearrangement joins TRBV7-2 to TRBJ2-7; TRBD1 aligns across 8 bases. With 3 bases clipped from V and 3 bases from J, the junction kept 4 bases outside the gene matches. Germline CDR1 reads SGHTA; CDR2 reads FQGNSA. The CDR3 has 14 amino acids. CDR3 DNA: TGTGCCAGCAGCTTCATGGACAGGGTCTACGAGCAGTACTTC. Protein product: CASSFMDRVYEQYF.